Listed here are 28 T cell receptor beta chains from one sample, sequenced in a study of T cell repertoires in cytomegalovirus infection (dated by TCRdb to about 2019). Sequencing relied on an Illumina HiSeq 1500. The public reads were run again by TCRdb, first through fastp at Q25 and then through MiXCR, and only productive beta chains were kept. Rows with a matching CDR3 protein are joined into one entry that keeps the most common DNA and genes. A total of 200,000 or so distinct CDR3 sequences appear in this sample, about 30% of them only once. The top ten clonotypes cover approximately 30% of the sample. Source material: PBMCs. The receptors stem from a human donor in good health (CMV status not recorded). Some clones in this sample may be carry-over from other donors' samples.

This clonotype showed up just a few times. The chain couples TRBV11-2 to TRBJ1-1, with TRBD1 identical over 8 bases. The CDR3 covers 14 residues. The ends lost 4 bases at V and 5 bases at J; junction bases unmatched: 6. Germline values: CDR1 SGHAT, CDR2 FQNNGV. CDR3 bases: TGTGCCAGCAGCTCTTCAGGGGGCTCGACTGAAGCTTTCTTT. Encoded protein: CASSSSGGSTEAFF.

This clonotype was observed many times. The CDR3 reads CASSFRLGGGNQPQHF. The CDR3 nucleotides read TGTGCCAGCAGCTTCAGGCTAGGAGGTGGGAATCAGCCCCAGCATTTT. V and J are TRBV7-2 and TRBJ1-5, with no clear D. Germline V gene data show CDR1 as SGHTA and CDR2 as FQGNSA. V was pared by 3 bases and J by 4 bases, with 16 bases between. This CDR3 is 16 amino acids long.

This clonotype was detected a few times. The J gene is TRBJ1-5, the V gene TRBV20-1, with a weak D call TRBD1 (5 bases). V was pared by 3 bases and J by 5 bases, with 17 bases between. CDR1 is DFQATT and CDR2 is SNEGSKA in the germline V gene (reference sequence). The CDR3 sequence is 15 residues long. The CDR3 loop reads CSASRTSLRDQPQHF. CDR3 in DNA: TGCAGTGCTAGCCGGACATCCCTGAGGGATCAGCCCCAGCATTTT.

V gene TRBV12-3 or TRBV12-4 combines with J gene TRBJ1-1; 7 nucleotides match TRBD1. V gave up 7 bases and J gave up 12 bases; unmatched junction bases: 11. This CDR3 has 12 amino acids. CDR3 coding DNA: TGTGCCAGCACCTGGGGAGGGGGCGAAACTTTCTTT. Residues: CASTWGGGETFF.

This clonotype was observed a few times. The chain carries TRBV10-2 and TRBJ2-3; D is perhaps TRBD2 (5 bases). The germline V and J ends were trimmed by 2 bases and 6 bases, with 15 bases remaining between them. This CDR3 comprises 15 residues. CDR1 is WSHSY and CDR2 is SAAADI in the germline V gene. This chain's CDR3 is CASSEPRRAQDTQYF. In nucleotides, the CDR3 is TGCGCCAGCAGTGAGCCGAGGCGGGCTCAGGATACGCAGTATTTT.

The chain recombines TRBV29-1 with TRBJ1-1, with 7 nucleotides matching TRBD1. The length of the CDR3 is 13 residues. Germline CDR1 is SQVTM and CDR2 is ANQGSEA. V trimming: 7 bases; J trimming: 1 base; junction bases outside the gene matches: 6. The CDR3 is CSAQGQANTEAFF. The DNA for the CDR3 is TGCAGCGCCCAAGGACAGGCGAACACTGAAGCTTTCTTT. Looking up the rest from reference TRBV29-1 and TRBJ1-1 gives the full variable domain: SAVISQKPSRDICQRGTSLTIQCQVDSQVTMMFWYRQQPGQSLTLIATANQGSEATYESGFVIDKFPISRPNLTFSTLTVSNMSPEDSSIYLCSAQGQANTEAFFGQGTRLTVV.

This clonotype was counted many times. The gene calls are TRBV7-2 and TRBJ1-1; D perhaps matches TRBD1 (5 bases). Germline CDR1 and CDR2: SGHTA and FQGNSA. This CDR3 has 13 amino acids. The ends were cut back, 8 bases at V and 7 bases at J, with 17 bases in the middle. CDR3 coding DNA: TGTGCCAGCGACGGGGTGCGAACAGGTGAAGCTTTCTTT. Its translation is CASDGVRTGEAFF.

This clonotype was found a few times. V and J are TRBV25-1 and TRBJ1-5, with D unclear. The V end was cut by 1 base, the J end by 7 bases, with 20 bases between. Germline CDR1 is MGHDK and CDR2 is SYGVNS. The CDR3 totals 17 residues. DNA of the CDR3: TGTGCCAGCAGTGAATTCCCGGGGAAAGGCGCTCGACAGCCCCAGCATTTT. It encodes CASSEFPGKGARQPQHF.

For this clonotype: Given a much more abundant clone one base away, this may be a read error. This sequence joins TRBV7-2 and TRBJ2-4; no definite D call. CDR1 SGHTA and CDR2 FQGNSA come from the germline V gene. This CDR3 region has 15 residues. DNA of the CDR3: TGTGCCAACAGCTCGCGACCGCCCGCCAAACACATTCAGTACTTC. The encoded protein is CANSSRPPAKHIQYF.

This clonotype was found a few times. The rearrangement links TRBV7-8 to TRBJ2-3, with 9 bases identical to TRBD2. Germline V gene lookup returns CDR1 SGHVS and CDR2 FQNEAQ. This CDR3 contains 16 residues. Trimming at V came to 1 base and at J to 4 bases, leaving 6 bases not matched to a gene. This chain's CDR3 is CASSLVGAGGADTQYF. CDR3 in DNA: TGTGCCAGCAGCTTAGTGGGGGCGGGGGGGGCAGATACGCAGTATTTT.

This clonotype was observed once. This sequence joins TRBV19 and TRBJ1-5; TRBD1 agrees at 7 bases. Germline assignment: CDR1 LNHDA and CDR2 SQIVND (reference sequence). This CDR3 region has 17 residues. V was pared by 8 bases and J by 1 base, with 14 bases of the junction left unmatched. In nucleotides, the CDR3 is TGTGCCAGTTCCGGGACAGATACCTTTGGGAGCAATCAGCCCCAGCATTTT. Translation: CASSGTDTFGSNQPQHF.

This chain links TRBV6-5 with TRBJ2-2; D possibly corresponds to TRBD1 (6 bases). CDR3 size: 16 residues. Germline V gives CDR1 MNHEY, CDR2 SVGAGI. Between the trimmed V and J ends, which lost 5 bases and 1 base, there was a span of 14 bases. CDR3 amino acids: CASSPGDRLNTGELFF. CDR3 coding DNA: TGTGCCAGCAGTCCCGGAGACAGGTTGAACACCGGGGAGCTGTTTTTT.

This clonotype has a handful of counts. V gene TRBV4-1 combines with J gene TRBJ1-1; 7 nucleotides match TRBD1. CDR1 and CDR2 from the germline V gene are MGHRA and YSYEKL. This CDR3 region has 14 residues. V lost 4 bases to trimming and J lost 6 bases; unmatched junction nucleotides: 8. CDR3 DNA sequence: TGCGCCAGCAGCCCCCAGGGGGGTAGGGCTGAAGCTTTCTTT. Protein: CASSPQGGRAEAFF.

The rearrangement uses TRBV9 and TRBJ2-6; possibly TRBD1 or TRBD2 for D (5 bases each). Germline loops: CDR1 SGDLS, CDR2 YYNGEE. V lost 3 bases to trimming and J lost 0 bases, with 13 bases between them. The CDR3 totals 17 residues. CDR3 DNA sequence: TGTGCCAGCAGCGCGGGACGGCTAGACTCTGGGGCCAACGTCCTGACTTTC. Translation: CASSAGRLDSGANVLTF.

The chain joins TRBV10-3 to TRBJ1-6, with 7 positions matching TRBD1. The CDR3 contains 15 residues. V lost 6 bases and J lost 4; bases outside the gene matches: 6. Per germline, CDR1 ENHRY and CDR2 SYGVKD. The CDR3 reads CAIREEGAYNSPLHF. CDR3 in DNA: TGTGCCATCAGGGAAGAGGGGGCGTATAATTCACCCCTCCACTTT.

A few counts support this clonotype. The chain employs TRBV7-8 and TRBJ1-1; D gene ambiguous. This CDR3 region has 14 residues. Germline V gene lookup returns CDR1 SGHVS and CDR2 FQNEAQ. Trimming stripped 4 bases from V and 10 bases from J, with 19 bases between. CDR3 sequence: CASSSTVSGAGAFF. Written as DNA, the CDR3 is TGTGCCAGCAGCTCAACCGTCTCGGGAGCGGGAGCTTTCTTT.

The rearrangement joins TRBV11-2 to TRBJ2-1; 7 bases agree with TRBD2. Trimming cost V 0 bases and J 6 bases; bases outside gene matches: 11. This CDR3 region has 17 residues. The germline CDR1 and CDR2 sequences are SGHAT and FQNNGV. The CDR3 reads CASSLDEAGVGRNEQFF. CDR3 nucleotides: TGTGCCAGCAGCTTAGATGAGGCGGGGGTCGGGCGCAATGAGCAGTTCTTC. Full variable domain (missing parts from reference TRBV11-2 and TRBJ2-1): EAGVAQSPRYKIIEKRQSVAFWCNPISGHATLYWYQQILGQGPKLLIQFQNNGVVDDSQLPKDRFSAERLKGVDSTLKIQPAKLEDSAVYLCASSLDEAGVGRNEQFFGPGTRLTVL.

This clonotype was seen a few times. The chain is built from TRBV29-1 and TRBJ2-5, with 7 bases aligning to TRBD2. V shed 3 bases and J 4 bases; nucleotides not matched to a gene: 2. The germline V gene encodes CDR1 SQVTM and CDR2 ANQGSEA. The CDR3 is made up of 12 amino acids. The DNA of the CDR3 is TGCAGCGTTGATCGCGGGGGAGAGACCCAGTACTTC. Translating it yields CSVDRGGETQYF.

In regard to this clonotype: Its ends do not fully match the called genes, so a read error is possible. This chain links TRBV10-3 with TRBJ1-3; D possibly corresponds to TRBD1 (5 bases). The CDR3 is made up of 14 amino acids. Germline CDR1 is ENHRY and CDR2 is SYGVKD. The CDR3 reads CAIQEPSSGNTIYF. CDR3 nucleotide sequence: TGTGCCATACAGGAACCATCATCTGGGAACACCATATATTTT.

V gene TRBV10-3 combines with J gene TRBJ2-1; D is perhaps TRBD1 or TRBD2 (5 bases each). CDR3 length: 16 residues. The germline gives CDR1 ENHRY, CDR2 SYGVKD. The V end lost 7 bases, the J end lost 3 bases, and 19 bases lay between the germline ends. The chain's CDR3 is CAINQAGRGVYNEQFF. The CDR3 DNA reads as TGTGCCATCAATCAAGCCGGGCGAGGGGTCTACAATGAGCAGTTCTTC.

The chain links TRBV28 to TRBJ2-5; TRBD1 agrees at 11 bases. V was clipped by 3 bases and J by 4 bases; unmatched bases: 4. CDR1 and CDR2 (germline): MDHEN, SYDVKM. This CDR3 spans 15 amino acids. The chain's CDR3 is CASSFPGTGGETQYF. In nucleotides, the CDR3 is TGTGCCAGCAGTTTCCCAGGGACAGGGGGAGAGACCCAGTACTTC. Complete variable domain (other parts from reference TRBV28 and TRBJ2-5): DVKVTQSSRYLVKRTGEKVFLECVQDMDHENMFWYRQDPGLGLRLIYFSYDVKMKEKGDIPEGYSVSREKKERFSLILESASTNQTSMYLCASSFPGTGGETQYFGPGTRLLVL.

This chain uses TRBV23-1 with TRBJ2-4; tentative D call: TRBD2 (6 bases). TRBV23-1 is assigned to the ORF class and has an uncertain function. The V end lost 0 bases, the J end lost 5 bases, and 17 bases lay between the germline ends. The CDR3 is made up of 17 amino acids. The CDR3, as DNA: TGCGCCAGCAGTCAATCCCGGACTAAATCCCCTGAAAACATTCAGTACTTC. It codes for CASSQSRTKSPENIQYF.

V and J are TRBV30 and TRBJ1-1, with 9 bases identical to TRBD1. The J segment lost 5 bases and the V segment lost 1 base, leaving 2 bases of the junction unmatched. The germline gives CDR1 GTSNPN, CDR2 SVGIG (reference sequence). This CDR3 is built from 13 residues. CDR3 DNA: TGTGCCTGGAGTGCAGACAGGGGGACTGAAGCTTTCTTT. As protein: CAWSADRGTEAFF.

This chain joins TRBV29-1 and TRBJ2-5; 10 positions agree with TRBD2. V was clipped by 2 bases and J by 1 base; unmatched bases: 10. Germline V gene data show CDR1 as SQVTM and CDR2 as ANQGSEA. The CDR3 is made up of 17 amino acids. The CDR3 sequence is CSVEKLAGALTQETQYF. The CDR3 nucleotides are TGCAGCGTTGAAAAGCTAGCGGGGGCCCTTACCCAAGAGACCCAGTACTTC.

J is TRBJ1-2 and V is TRBV4-1; D gene ambiguous. The CDR3 extends over 15 amino acids. Germline values: CDR1 MGHRA, CDR2 YSYEKL. Trimming left V 0 bases short and J 0 bases short, with 8 bases between. CDR3 in amino acids: CASSQDTVSNYGYTF. The CDR3 DNA reads as TGCGCCAGCAGCCAAGATACAGTTTCTAACTATGGCTACACCTTC.

The chain couples TRBV2 to TRBJ2-2; D tentatively reads TRBD1 or TRBD2 (5 bases each). CDR3 length: 14 amino acids. V was cut by 4 bases and J by 9 bases, with 15 bases left in between. Germline V gene lookup returns CDR1 SNHLY and CDR2 FYNNEI. As DNA, the CDR3 is TGTGCCAGCAGTGTAGATGACGGGACCCGGGAGCTGTTTTTT. Translation gives CASSVDDGTRELFF.

V gene TRBV2 combines with J gene TRBJ2-5; D is possibly TRBD2 (7 bases). The CDR3 has 15 amino acids. V dropped 10 bases and J dropped 5 bases, with 23 bases sitting between them. Germline V gives CDR1 SNHLY, CDR2 FYNNEI. CDR3 in DNA: TGTGCCACCGGGGTAGGGGGGGGCCTCCAGGAGACCCAGTACTTC. Translated: CATGVGGGLQETQYF.

The chain couples TRBV9 to TRBJ2-1; D is perhaps TRBD2 (6 bases). Germline V CDR1 and CDR2: SGDLS, YYNGEE. The germline V and J ends were trimmed by 0 bases and 0 bases, with 10 bases remaining between them. CDR3 length equals 16 residues. The CDR3 bases are TGTGCCAGCAGCGTAGACGGGGGAGGCTCCTACAATGAGCAGTTCTTC. It translates to CASSVDGGGSYNEQFF.